This T cell receptor beta chain was obtained from a study of glioma-infiltrating T cells. Findings and caveats of the study: Only very few CDR3 sequences appeared in both tissue and blood. Tissue-blood divergence was below expectation in non-neoplastic patients, above in gliomas.

Using RNA template, CDR3s of TCR alpha and beta were amplified with iRepertoire arm-PCR. For one-step reverse transcription and amplification, roughly 85-450 ng of tissue mRNA or PBMC total RNA was used. From the multiplex PCR reads, TCRdb called clonotypes with MiXCR, one entry per CDR3 protein. The sample has 100,000 to 150,000 distinct CDR3 sequences; roughly 20% are singletons. This clonotype was counted ten times or more. The antigen remains undetermined. The sample comprised glioma tissue, nonneoplastic brain tissue, or PBMCs (not recorded which). This clonotype was obtained from a human donor with low-grade glioma or glioblastoma, undergoing nonglioma brain surgery, or in good health (not recorded which).

The CDR3: CASSYPRGNEQFF. Here the CDR3 DNA reads TGTGCCAGCAGCTACCCCAGGGGCAATGAGCAGTTCTTC. The rearrangement uses TRBV7-2 and TRBJ2-1, with D maybe TRBD1 (6 bases). V was clipped by 4 bases and J by 6 bases, with 10 bases between them. CDR1 SGHTA and CDR2 FQGNSA come from the germline V gene. CDR3 length equals 13 residues.